The 9 T cell receptor beta chains below were found in one sample sequenced in a study of cytomegalovirus exposure and HLA in healthy donors. The primer mix had 60 Vbeta and 13 Jbeta primers. TCRdb's copy holds only in-frame clones and misses some; the assay was immunoSEQ multiplex PCR. The top ten clones hold around 9.1% of a sample with some 120,000 clones, over 70% of them seen once. Input material: PBMCs. Source of these receptors: a woman aged 50 to 60 in good health and CMV-seropositive.

V is TRBV5-4 and J is TRBJ1-1; 8 bases are shared with TRBD1. Unmatched junction bases numbered 2, after V lost 0 bases and J lost 1 base. The V gene's germline CDR1 is SGHNT and CDR2 YYREEE (reference sequence). This CDR3 is built from 15 residues. The CDR3 DNA is TGTGCCAGCAGCTTGGTGGACAGGGCGAACACTGAAGCTTTCTTT. Amino acid sequence: CASSLVDRANTEAFF.

This clone showed up many times. The V call is TRBV2, the J call TRBJ1-4, with a tentative D call TRBD1 (6 bases). Trimming left V 10 bases short and J 0 bases short, with 15 bases between. Germline values: CDR1 SNHLY, CDR2 FYNNEI. This CDR3 region has 15 residues. The CDR3, as DNA: TGTGCCACTAAAGGGACATTTGCAACTAATGAAAAACTGTTTTTT. Translation gives CATKGTFATNEKLFF.

As DNA, the CDR3 is TGCAGCGTTGAAGGTGCTAGCGGGGGGGCTTACAATGAGCAGTTCTTC. This gives the protein CSVEGASGGAYNEQFF. The chain carries TRBV29-1 and TRBJ2-1; TRBD2 aligns across 12 bases. Germline loops: CDR1 SQVTM, CDR2 ANQGSEA. The CDR3 consists of 16 residues. V shed 1 base and J 4 bases; nucleotides not matched to a gene: 5.

The rearrangement uses TRBV6-5 and TRBJ2-1; perhaps TRBD1 as D (5 bases). The CDR3 runs to 15 residues. The germline CDR1 and CDR2 sequences are MNHEY and SVGAGI. Deletions cut 0 bases from V and 7 bases from J, with 13 bases between. CDR3 in DNA: TGTGCCAGCAGTTACTCGAGCAGGGTCCCAAATGAGCAGTTCTTC. Translating gives CASSYSSRVPNEQFF.

The chain is built from TRBV9 and TRBJ2-3; D ambiguous. The CDR3 has 13 residues. CDR1 is SGDLS and CDR2 is YYNGEE in the germline V gene. V was clipped by 1 base and J by 5 bases, with 8 bases between them. The chain's CDR3 is CASSVTPGDTQYF. The CDR3 nucleotides are TGTGCCAGCAGCGTAACTCCCGGAGATACGCAGTATTTT. Looking up the rest from reference TRBV9 and TRBJ2-3 gives the full variable domain: DSGVTQTPKHLITATGQRVTLRCSPRSGDLSVYWYQQSLDQGLQFLIQYYNGEERAKGNILERFSAQQFPDLHSELNLSSLELGDSALYFCASSVTPGDTQYFGPGTRLTVL.

This clone was counted a single time. The chain joins TRBV27 to TRBJ2-7; TRBD2 matches 7 bases. The CDR3 contains 16 residues. V shed 6 bases, J shed 3 bases, and the junction held 14 bases outside the gene matches. Germline V gene lookup returns CDR1 MNHEY and CDR2 SMNVEV (reference sequence). Here the CDR3 reads CASRMLGREFLYEQYF. The CDR3, as DNA: TGTGCCAGCAGAATGTTAGGGCGGGAGTTTCTCTACGAGCAGTACTTC.

The chain couples TRBV5-4 to TRBJ2-6, with D possibly matching TRBD1 (6 bases). The CDR3 is 13 residues long. The germline gives CDR1 SGHNT, CDR2 YYREEE (reference sequence). The V and J ends lost 4 bases and 11 bases respectively, with 13 bases between them. In DNA form, the CDR3 reads TGTGCCAGCAGCGAGGGACATCCGGACGTCCTGACTTTC. It is translated as CASSEGHPDVLTF.

The V call is TRBV7-2, the J call TRBJ2-4; D gene uncertain. V was cut by 1 base and J by 5 bases, with 6 bases left in between. This CDR3 region has 13 residues. Germline values: CDR1 SGHTA, CDR2 FQGNSA. The CDR3 is CASSLGVENIQYF. The CDR3 DNA follows: TGTGCCAGCAGCTTAGGTGTAGAAAACATTCAGTACTTC.

This clone occurred a few times. The chain is built from TRBV4-3 and TRBJ2-5; the match to TRBD2 covers 8 bases. CDR1 and CDR2 from the germline V gene are LGHNA and YSLEER. Trimming at V came to 0 bases and at J to 2 bases, leaving 5 bases not matched to a gene. This CDR3 is built from 16 residues. This CDR3 reads CASSQDRSGAQETQYF. The CDR3, as DNA: TGCGCCAGCAGCCAAGATCGTAGCGGGGCACAAGAGACCCAGTACTTC.